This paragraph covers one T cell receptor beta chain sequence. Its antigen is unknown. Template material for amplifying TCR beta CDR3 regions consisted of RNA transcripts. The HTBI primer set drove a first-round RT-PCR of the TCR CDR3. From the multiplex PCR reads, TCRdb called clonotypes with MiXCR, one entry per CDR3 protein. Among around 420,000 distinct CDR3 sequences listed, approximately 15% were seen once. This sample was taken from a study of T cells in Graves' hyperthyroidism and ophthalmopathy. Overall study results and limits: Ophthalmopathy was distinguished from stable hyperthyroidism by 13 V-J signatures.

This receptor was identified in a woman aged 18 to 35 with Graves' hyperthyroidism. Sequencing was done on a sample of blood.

Written as DNA, the CDR3 is TGTGCCAGCAGCGACCGACAGGATTCCTACGAGCAGTACTTC. Translation gives CASSDRQDSYEQYF. The chain has TRBV9 and TRBJ2-7; TRBD1 might be the D (6 bases). CDR3 length: 14 amino acids. Between the trimmed V and J ends, which lost 3 bases and 1 base, there was a span of 11 bases. CDR1 is SGDLS, CDR2 YYNGEE, per germline.